The TCR beta chain under discussion was sequenced for a study of response to subunit inactivated influenza vaccine. This CDR3 comprises 13 residues. Germline CDR1 and CDR2: SNHLY and FYNNEI. Trimming shortened V by 8 bases and J by 6 bases, and 13 bases separated the two germline ends. TCRdb itself ran the RT-PCR reads through MiXCR, one entry per CDR3 protein. The sample gives 650,000 to 800,000 distinct CDR3 sequences, approximately 15% of which show up once; around 7.3% is in the top ten. The material was PBMCs from blood, obtained roughly 2 weeks before vaccination. The chain has TRBV2 and TRBJ2-2; D is tentatively TRBD1 or TRBD2 (5 bases each). This receptor was identified in a man aged 45-65 years who received an inactivated influenza vaccine. The DNA of the CDR3 is TGTGCCAGCCGGGGCAGGGTGGCCGGGGAGCTGTTTTTT. Translated, it gives CASRGRVAGELFF.